This T cell receptor (beta chain) stems from a study of response to subunit inactivated influenza vaccine. Broader study findings: Each seasonal flu vaccination may recruit only limited new T cells, authors suggested.

Germline V lookup: CDR1 SEHNR, CDR2 FQNEAQ (reference sequence). V lost 5 bases and J 2 bases, leaving 15 bases between the germline ends. The CDR3 is made up of 15 amino acids. Remarks on this clonotype: Its specificity is unknown.

TCRdb re-called the RT-PCR reads through MiXCR, storing one row per CDR3 protein. The sample consists of roughly 170,000 distinct CDR3 sequences, 9.2% of them appearing once. The rearrangement links TRBV7-9 to TRBJ2-5; tentatively, D is TRBD2 (5 bases). The receptor's source is a man aged 45 to 65 who received an inactivated influenza vaccine. The sequenced sample was non-naive T cells sorted from PBMCs, obtained on the day of vaccination. The CDR3 region is CASSPTLRGQETQYF. The CDR3 DNA reads TGTGCCAGCAGCCCTACCCTGCGAGGGCAAGAGACCCAGTACTTC.